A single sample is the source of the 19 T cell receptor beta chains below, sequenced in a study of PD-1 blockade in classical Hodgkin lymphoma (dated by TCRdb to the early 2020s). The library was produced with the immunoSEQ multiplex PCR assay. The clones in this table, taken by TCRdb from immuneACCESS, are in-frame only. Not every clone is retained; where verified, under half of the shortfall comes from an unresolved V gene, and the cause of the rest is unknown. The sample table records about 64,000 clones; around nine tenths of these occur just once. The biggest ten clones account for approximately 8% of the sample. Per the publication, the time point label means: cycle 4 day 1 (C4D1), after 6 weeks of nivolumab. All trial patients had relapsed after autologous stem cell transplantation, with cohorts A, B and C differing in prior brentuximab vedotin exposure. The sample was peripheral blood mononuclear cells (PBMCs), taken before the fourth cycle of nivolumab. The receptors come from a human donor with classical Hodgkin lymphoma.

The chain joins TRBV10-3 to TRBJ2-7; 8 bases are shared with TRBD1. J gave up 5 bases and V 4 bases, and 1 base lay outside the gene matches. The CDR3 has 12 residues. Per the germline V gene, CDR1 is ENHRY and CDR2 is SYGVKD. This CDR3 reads CAISGTGHEQYF. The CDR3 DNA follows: TGTGCCATCAGTGGGACAGGGCACGAGCAGTACTTC.

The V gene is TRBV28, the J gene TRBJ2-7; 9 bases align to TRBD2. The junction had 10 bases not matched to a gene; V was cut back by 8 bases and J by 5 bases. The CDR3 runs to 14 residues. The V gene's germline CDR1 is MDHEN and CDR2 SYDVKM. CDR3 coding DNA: TGTGCCAGCGCCCGGGCGGGAGGGCTTAACGAGCAGTACTTC. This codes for CASARAGGLNEQYF. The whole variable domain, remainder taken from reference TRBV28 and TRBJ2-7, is DVKVTQSSRYLVKRTGEKVFLECVQDMDHENMFWYRQDPGLGLRLIYFSYDVKMKEKGDIPEGYSVSREKKERFSLILESASTNQTSMYLCASARAGGLNEQYFGPGTRLTVT.

In DNA form, the CDR3 reads TGTGCCATCACCCCGGCTAGGGAACGCGAGCAGTACTTC. Translating gives CAITPAREREQYF. The chain joins TRBV10-3 to TRBJ2-7; D is unresolved. The CDR3 has 13 residues. Germline V lookup: CDR1 ENHRY, CDR2 SYGVKD. V was clipped by 7 bases and J by 6 bases, with 16 bases between them.

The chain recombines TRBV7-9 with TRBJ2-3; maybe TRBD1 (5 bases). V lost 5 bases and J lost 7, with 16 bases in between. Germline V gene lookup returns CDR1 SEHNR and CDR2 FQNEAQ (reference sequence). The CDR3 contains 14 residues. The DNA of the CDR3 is TGTGCCAGCAGCCCCCCGGACATGCGAAATACGCAGTATTTT. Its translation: CASSPPDMRNTQYF.

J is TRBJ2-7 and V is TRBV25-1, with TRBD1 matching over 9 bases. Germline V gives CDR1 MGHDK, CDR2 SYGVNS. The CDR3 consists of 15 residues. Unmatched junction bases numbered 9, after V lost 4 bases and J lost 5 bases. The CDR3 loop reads CASSGPGQGPHEQYF. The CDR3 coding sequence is TGTGCCAGCAGTGGCCCGGGACAGGGACCCCACGAGCAGTACTTC.

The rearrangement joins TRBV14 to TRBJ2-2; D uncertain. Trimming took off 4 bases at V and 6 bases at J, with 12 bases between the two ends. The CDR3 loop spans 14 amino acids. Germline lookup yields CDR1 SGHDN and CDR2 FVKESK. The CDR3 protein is CASSPFQSSGELFF. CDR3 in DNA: TGTGCCAGCAGCCCCTTTCAGTCATCCGGGGAGCTGTTTTTT.

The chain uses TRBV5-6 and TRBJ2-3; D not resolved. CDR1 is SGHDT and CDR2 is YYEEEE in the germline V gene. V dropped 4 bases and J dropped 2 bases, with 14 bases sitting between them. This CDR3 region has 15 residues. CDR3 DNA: TGTGCCAGCAGCCCGAGGTTGCGGATCACAGATACGCAGTATTTT. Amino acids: CASSPRLRITDTQYF.

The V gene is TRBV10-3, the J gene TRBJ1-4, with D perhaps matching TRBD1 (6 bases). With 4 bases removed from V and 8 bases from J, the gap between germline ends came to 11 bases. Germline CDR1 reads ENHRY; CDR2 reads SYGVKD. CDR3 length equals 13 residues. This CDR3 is CAISGGAAEKLFF. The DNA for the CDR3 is TGTGCCATCAGTGGGGGGGCAGCGGAAAAACTGTTTTTT.

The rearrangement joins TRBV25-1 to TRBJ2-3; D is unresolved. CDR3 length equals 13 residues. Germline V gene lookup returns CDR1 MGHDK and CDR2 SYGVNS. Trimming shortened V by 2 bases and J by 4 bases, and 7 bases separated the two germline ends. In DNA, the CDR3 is TGTGCCAGCAGTGAAGTGGGCCCAGATACGCAGTATTTT. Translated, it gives CASSEVGPDTQYF.

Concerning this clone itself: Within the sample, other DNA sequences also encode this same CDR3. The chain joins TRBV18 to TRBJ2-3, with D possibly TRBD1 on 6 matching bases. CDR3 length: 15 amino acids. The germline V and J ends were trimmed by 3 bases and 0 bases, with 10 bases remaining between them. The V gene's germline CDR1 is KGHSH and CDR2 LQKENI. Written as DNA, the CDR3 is TGTGCCAGCTCACCGGACAGCCCGAGCACAGATACGCAGTATTTT. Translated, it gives CASSPDSPSTDTQYF.

Here the CDR3 reads CASSTRQSSGNTIYF. The CDR3 DNA reads TGTGCCAGCAGCACCAGACAGAGCTCTGGAAACACCATATATTTT. This rearrangement joins TRBV9 to TRBJ1-3, with D tentatively TRBD1 (5 bases). V was pared by 4 bases and J by 0 bases, with 11 bases between. The germline gives CDR1 SGDLS, CDR2 YYNGEE. This CDR3 region has 15 residues.

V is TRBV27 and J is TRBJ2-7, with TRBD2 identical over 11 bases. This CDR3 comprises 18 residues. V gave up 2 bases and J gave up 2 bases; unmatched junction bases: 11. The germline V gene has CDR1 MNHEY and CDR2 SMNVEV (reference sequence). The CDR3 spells CASSLAPPGLAVPYEQYF. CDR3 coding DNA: TGTGCCAGCAGTTTAGCACCCCCGGGACTAGCGGTACCCTACGAGCAGTACTTC.

The CDR3 is CASSWGNQGVQETQYF. DNA of the CDR3: TGTGCCAGCAGCTGGGGGAACCAGGGGGTCCAAGAGACCCAGTACTTC. This chain links TRBV5-8 with TRBJ2-5; 7 bases agree with TRBD1. The ends lost 3 bases at V and 1 base at J; junction bases unmatched: 9. The CDR3 loop spans 16 amino acids. Germline assignment: CDR1 SGHTS and CDR2 YDEGEE.

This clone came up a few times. The CDR3 coding sequence is TGTGCCAGCAGCCTTACACTTCTCATGAACACTGAAGCTTTCTTT. It yields the protein CASSLTLLMNTEAFF. The V call is TRBV6-6, the J call TRBJ1-1; D gene ambiguous. The germline V and J ends were trimmed by 6 bases and 0 bases, with 14 bases remaining between them. Germline V CDR1 and CDR2: MNHNY, SVGAGI (reference sequence). This CDR3 contains 15 residues.

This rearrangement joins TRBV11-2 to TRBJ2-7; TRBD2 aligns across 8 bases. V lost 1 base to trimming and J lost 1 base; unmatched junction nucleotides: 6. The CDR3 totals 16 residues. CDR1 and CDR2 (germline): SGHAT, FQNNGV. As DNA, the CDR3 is TGTGCCAGCAGCTTAGCCCGGACTAGCAGATCCTACGAGCAGTACTTC. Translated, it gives CASSLARTSRSYEQYF.

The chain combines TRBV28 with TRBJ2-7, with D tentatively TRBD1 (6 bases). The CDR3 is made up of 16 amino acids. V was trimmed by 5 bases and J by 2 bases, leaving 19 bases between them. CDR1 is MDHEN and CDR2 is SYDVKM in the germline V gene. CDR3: CASSPMTGLTAYEQYF. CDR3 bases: TGTGCCAGCAGTCCGATGACAGGACTCACTGCCTACGAGCAGTACTTC. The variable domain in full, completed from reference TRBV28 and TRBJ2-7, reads DVKVTQSSRYLVKRTGEKVFLECVQDMDHENMFWYRQDPGLGLRLIYFSYDVKMKEKGDIPEGYSVSREKKERFSLILESASTNQTSMYLCASSPMTGLTAYEQYFGPGTRLTVT.

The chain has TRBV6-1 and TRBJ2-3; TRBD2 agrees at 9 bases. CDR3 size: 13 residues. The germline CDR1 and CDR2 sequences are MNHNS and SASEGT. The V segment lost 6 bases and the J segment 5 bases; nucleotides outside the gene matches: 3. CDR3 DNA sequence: TGTGCCAGCAGGCGGGAGGGCGGAGATACGCAGTATTTT. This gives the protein CASRREGGDTQYF.

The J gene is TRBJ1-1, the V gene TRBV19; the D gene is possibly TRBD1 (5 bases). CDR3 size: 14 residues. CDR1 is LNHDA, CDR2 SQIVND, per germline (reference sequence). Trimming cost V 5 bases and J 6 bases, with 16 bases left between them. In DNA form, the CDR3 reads TGTGCCAGTAGTTCGGGACCCCCGGGTGCTGAAGCTTTCTTT. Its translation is CASSSGPPGAEAFF.

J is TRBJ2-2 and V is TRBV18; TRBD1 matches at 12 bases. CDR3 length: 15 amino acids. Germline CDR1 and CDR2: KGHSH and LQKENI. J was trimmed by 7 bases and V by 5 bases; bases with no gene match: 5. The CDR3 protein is CASSSGTGGFGELFF. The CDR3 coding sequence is TGTGCCAGCTCATCCGGGACAGGGGGCTTCGGGGAGCTGTTTTTT.